The sequence of this T cell receptor beta chain was determined in a study of response to subunit inactivated influenza vaccine. Study results and limitations: Few new T cells, the authors suggested, are recruited by each seasonal influenza vaccination.

Notes on this clonotype: Its target is not known.

TCRdb ran MiXCR on the RT-PCR reads and lists one entry per CDR3 protein. The data show fewer than 550,000 distinct CDR3 sequences, 25% seen once. This sequence originates from a man between 50 and 59 years old who received an inactivated influenza vaccine. The sequenced sample was CD4+ T cells sorted from PBMCs, obtained more than 4 days after vaccination.

The CDR3: CASRRPLLAGGPVTQYF. CDR3 DNA: TGTGCCAGCAGAAGACCGCTACTAGCGGGAGGGCCGGTTACGCAGTATTTT. J is TRBJ2-3 and V is TRBV7-2; 13 bases map to TRBD2. With V trimmed by 6 bases and J by 8 bases, 14 bases remained unmatched. In germline, CDR1 is SGHTA, CDR2 FQGNSA. The CDR3 sequence is 17 residues long. The full variable domain, in which reference TRBV7-2 and TRBJ2-3 provide the parts outside the CDR3, is GAGVSQSPSNKVTEKGKDVELRCDPISGHTALYWYRQSLGQGLEFLIYFQGNSAPDKSGLPSDRFSAERTGGSVSTLTIQRTQQEDSAVYLCASRRPLLAGGPVTQYFGPGTRLTVL.